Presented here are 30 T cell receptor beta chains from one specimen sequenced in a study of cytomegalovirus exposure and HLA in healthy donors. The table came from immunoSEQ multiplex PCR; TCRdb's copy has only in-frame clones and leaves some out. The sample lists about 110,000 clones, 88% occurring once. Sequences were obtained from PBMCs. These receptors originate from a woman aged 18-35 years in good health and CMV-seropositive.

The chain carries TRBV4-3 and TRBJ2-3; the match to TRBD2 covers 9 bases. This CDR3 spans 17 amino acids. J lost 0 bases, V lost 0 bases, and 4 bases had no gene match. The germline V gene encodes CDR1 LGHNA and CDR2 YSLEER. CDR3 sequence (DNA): TGCGCCAGCAGCCAAGACCCAGCGGGGGGTAGCACAGATACGCAGTATTTT. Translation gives CASSQDPAGGSTDTQYF.

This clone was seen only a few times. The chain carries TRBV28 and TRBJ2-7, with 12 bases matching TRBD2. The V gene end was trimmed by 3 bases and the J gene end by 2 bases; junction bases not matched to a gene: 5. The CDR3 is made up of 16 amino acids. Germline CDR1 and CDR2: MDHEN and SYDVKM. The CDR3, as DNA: TGTGCCAGCAGTTTCGTCCTAGCGGGGGGGACCTACGAGCAGTACTTC. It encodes CASSFVLAGGTYEQYF. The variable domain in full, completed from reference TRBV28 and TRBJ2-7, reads DVKVTQSSRYLVKRTGEKVFLECVQDMDHENMFWYRQDPGLGLRLIYFSYDVKMKEKGDIPEGYSVSREKKERFSLILESASTNQTSMYLCASSFVLAGGTYEQYFGPGTRLTVT.

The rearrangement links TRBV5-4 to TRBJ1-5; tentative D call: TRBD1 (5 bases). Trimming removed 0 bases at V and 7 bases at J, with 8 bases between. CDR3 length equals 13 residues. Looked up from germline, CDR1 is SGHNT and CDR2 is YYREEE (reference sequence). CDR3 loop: CASSLGGTQPQHF. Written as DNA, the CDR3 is TGTGCCAGCAGCTTGGGCGGGACCCAGCCCCAGCATTTT.

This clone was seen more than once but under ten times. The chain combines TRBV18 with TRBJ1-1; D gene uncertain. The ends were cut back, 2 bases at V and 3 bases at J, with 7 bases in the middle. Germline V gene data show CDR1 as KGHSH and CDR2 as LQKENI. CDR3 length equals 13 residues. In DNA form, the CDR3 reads TGTGCCAGCTCACCATCGCAGGACACTGAAGCTTTCTTT. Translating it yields CASSPSQDTEAFF.

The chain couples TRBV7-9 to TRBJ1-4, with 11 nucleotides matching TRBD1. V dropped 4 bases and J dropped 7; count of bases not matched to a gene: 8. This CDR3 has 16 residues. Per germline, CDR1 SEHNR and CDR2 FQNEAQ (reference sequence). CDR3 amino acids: CASSSTGQGAIEKLFF. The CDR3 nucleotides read TGTGCCAGCAGCTCCACCGGACAGGGGGCTATTGAAAAACTGTTTTTT.

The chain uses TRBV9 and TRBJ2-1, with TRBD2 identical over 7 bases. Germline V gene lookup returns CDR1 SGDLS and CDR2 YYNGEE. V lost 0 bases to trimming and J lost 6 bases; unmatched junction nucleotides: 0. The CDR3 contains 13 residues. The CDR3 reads CASSVGTSNEQFF. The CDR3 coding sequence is TGTGCCAGCAGCGTAGGGACTAGCAATGAGCAGTTCTTC.

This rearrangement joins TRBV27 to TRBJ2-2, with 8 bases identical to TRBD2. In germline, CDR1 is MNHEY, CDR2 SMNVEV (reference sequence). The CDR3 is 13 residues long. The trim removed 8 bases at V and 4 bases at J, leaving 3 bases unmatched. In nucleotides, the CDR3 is TGTGCCAGCGGAGCGGGGGCCACCGGGGAGCTGTTTTTT. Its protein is CASGAGATGELFF.

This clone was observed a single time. The CDR3 nucleotides are TGTGCCAGCAGTCGCATAGATTGGACAGGGGGCGGATATGGCTACACCTTC. Translation gives CASSRIDWTGGGYGYTF. The V call is TRBV28, the J call TRBJ1-2; the match to TRBD1 covers 11 bases. The CDR3 totals 17 residues. Per the germline V gene, CDR1 is MDHEN and CDR2 is SYDVKM. J was trimmed by 5 bases and V by 5 bases; bases with no gene match: 13.

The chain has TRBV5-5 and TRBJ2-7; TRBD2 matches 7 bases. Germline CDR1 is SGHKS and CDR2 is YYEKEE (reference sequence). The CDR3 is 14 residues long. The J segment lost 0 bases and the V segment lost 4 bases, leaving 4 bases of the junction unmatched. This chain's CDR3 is CASSLGLVSYEQYV. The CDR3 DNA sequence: TGTGCCAGCAGCCTAGGACTAGTCTCCTACGAGCAGTACGTC.

The chain's CDR3 is CASSPPTGGRNQPQHF. The CDR3 DNA sequence: TGTGCCAGCTCACCACCGACAGGGGGTCGAAATCAGCCCCAGCATTTT. This sequence joins TRBV18 and TRBJ1-5; 9 positions agree with TRBD1. Germline V gives CDR1 KGHSH, CDR2 LQKENI. V lost 0 bases to trimming and J lost 4 bases; unmatched junction nucleotides: 4. The CDR3 is 16 residues long.

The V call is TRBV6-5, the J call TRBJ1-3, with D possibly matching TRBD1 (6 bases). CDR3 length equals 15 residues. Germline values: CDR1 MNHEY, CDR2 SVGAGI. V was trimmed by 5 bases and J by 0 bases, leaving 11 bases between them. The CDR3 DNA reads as TGTGCCAGCAGTACCAACAGGGACTCTGGAAACACCATATATTTT. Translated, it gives CASSTNRDSGNTIYF.

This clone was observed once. The CDR3 coding sequence is TGTGCCAGTACTTCCGATTCCGGGACAGGCTATTCACCCCTCCACTTT. Translated, it gives CASTSDSGTGYSPLHF. This chain links TRBV19 with TRBJ1-6, with 8 bases lining up with TRBD1. Germline CDR1 is LNHDA and CDR2 is SQIVND (reference sequence). CDR3 length equals 16 residues. V shed 7 bases, J shed 8 bases, and the junction held 13 bases outside the gene matches.

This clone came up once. CDR3 nucleotides: TGTGCCAGCAGTGAGGAGGGATATAGCAATCAGCCCCAGCATTTT. Amino acids: CASSEEGYSNQPQHF. The chain carries TRBV2 and TRBJ1-5; D not resolved. Trimming removed 3 bases at V and 0 bases at J, with 9 bases between. The germline V gene encodes CDR1 SNHLY and CDR2 FYNNEI. The CDR3 length is 15 residues.

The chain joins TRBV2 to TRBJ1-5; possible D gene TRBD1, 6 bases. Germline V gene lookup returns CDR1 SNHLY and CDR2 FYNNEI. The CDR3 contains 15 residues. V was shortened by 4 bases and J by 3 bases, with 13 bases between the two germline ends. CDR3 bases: TGTGCCAGCAGTGGGGTAGGGGGGGACAATCAGCCCCAGCATTTT. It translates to CASSGVGGDNQPQHF.

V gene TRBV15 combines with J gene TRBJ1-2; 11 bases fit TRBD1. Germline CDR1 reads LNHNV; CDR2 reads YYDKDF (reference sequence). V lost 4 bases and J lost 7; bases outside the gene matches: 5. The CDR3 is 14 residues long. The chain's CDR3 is CATSKADRGPGYTF. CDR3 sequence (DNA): TGTGCCACCAGCAAGGCGGACAGGGGGCCTGGCTACACCTTC.

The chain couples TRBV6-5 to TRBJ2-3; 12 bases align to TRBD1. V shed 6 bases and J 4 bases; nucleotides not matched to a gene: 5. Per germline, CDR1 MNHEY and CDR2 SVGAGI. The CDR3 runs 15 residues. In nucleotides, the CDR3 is TGTGCCAGCAGCGGGACAGGGGGCAACGCAGATACGCAGTATTTT. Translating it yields CASSGTGGNADTQYF.

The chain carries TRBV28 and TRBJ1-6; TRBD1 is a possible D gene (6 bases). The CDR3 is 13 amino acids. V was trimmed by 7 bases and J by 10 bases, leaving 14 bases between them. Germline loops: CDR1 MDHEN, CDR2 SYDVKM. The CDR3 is CASIRGGQSPLHF. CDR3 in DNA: TGTGCCAGCATCCGTGGGGGACAATCACCCCTCCACTTT.

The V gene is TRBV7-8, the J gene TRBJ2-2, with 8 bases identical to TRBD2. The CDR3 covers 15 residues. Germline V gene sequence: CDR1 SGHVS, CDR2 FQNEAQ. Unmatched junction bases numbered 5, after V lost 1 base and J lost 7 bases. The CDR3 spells CASSLEGLAVGELFF. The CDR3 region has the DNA TGTGCCAGCAGCTTAGAAGGACTAGCTGTCGGGGAGCTGTTTTTT.

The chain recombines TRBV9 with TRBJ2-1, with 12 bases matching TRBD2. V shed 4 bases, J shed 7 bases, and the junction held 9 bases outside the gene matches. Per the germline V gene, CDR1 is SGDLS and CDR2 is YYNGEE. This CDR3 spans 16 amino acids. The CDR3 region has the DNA TGTGCCAGCAGCCCCCTAGCGGGGGGGCCGTTGAATGAGCAGTTCTTC. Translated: CASSPLAGGPLNEQFF.

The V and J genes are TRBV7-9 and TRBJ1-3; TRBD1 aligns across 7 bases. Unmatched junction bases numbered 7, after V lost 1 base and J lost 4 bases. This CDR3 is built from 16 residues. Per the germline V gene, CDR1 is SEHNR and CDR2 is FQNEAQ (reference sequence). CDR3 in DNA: TGTGCCAGCAGCTTAGAAAGGGGGCAATGGGGAAACACCATATATTTT. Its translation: CASSLERGQWGNTIYF.

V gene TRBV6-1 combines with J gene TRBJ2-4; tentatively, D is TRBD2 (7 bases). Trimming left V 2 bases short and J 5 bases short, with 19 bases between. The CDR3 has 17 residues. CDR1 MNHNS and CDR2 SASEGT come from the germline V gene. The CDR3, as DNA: TGTGCCAGCAGTGAAAGTATGGGGGGGGGCCCCCAAAACATTCAGTACTTC. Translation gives CASSESMGGGPQNIQYF.

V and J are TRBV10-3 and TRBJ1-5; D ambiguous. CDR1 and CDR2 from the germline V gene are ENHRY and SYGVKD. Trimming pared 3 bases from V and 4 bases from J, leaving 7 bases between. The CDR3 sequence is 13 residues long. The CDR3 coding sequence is TGTGCCATCAGTGAAGCACTAAATCAGCCCCAGCATTTT. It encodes CAISEALNQPQHF.

The CDR3 here is CASSVGARQGYGYTF. The CDR3 nucleotides read TGTGCCAGCAGCGTGGGGGCCCGACAGGGGTATGGCTACACCTTC. V is TRBV9 and J is TRBJ1-2; 8 nucleotides agree with TRBD1. The CDR3 totals 15 residues. J gave up 5 bases and V 2 bases, and 8 bases lay outside the gene matches. Germline V CDR1 and CDR2: SGDLS, YYNGEE.

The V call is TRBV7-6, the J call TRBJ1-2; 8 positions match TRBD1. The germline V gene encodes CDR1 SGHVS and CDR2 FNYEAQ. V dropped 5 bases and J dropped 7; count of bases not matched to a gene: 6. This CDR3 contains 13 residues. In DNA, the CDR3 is TGTGCCAGCAGCCCAACCGACAGGGGTGGCTACACCTTC. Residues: CASSPTDRGGYTF. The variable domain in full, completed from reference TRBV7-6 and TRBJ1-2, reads GAGVSQSPRYKVTKRGQDVALRCDPISGHVSLYWYRQALGQGPEFLTYFNYEAQQDKSGLPNDRFSAERPEGSISTLTIQRTEQRDSAMYRCASSPTDRGGYTFGSGTRLTVV.

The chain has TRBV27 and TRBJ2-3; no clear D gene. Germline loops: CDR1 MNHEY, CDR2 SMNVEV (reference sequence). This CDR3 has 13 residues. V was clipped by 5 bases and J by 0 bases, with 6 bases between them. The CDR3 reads CASSETSTDTQYF. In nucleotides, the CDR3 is TGTGCCAGCAGTGAGACAAGCACAGATACGCAGTATTTT.

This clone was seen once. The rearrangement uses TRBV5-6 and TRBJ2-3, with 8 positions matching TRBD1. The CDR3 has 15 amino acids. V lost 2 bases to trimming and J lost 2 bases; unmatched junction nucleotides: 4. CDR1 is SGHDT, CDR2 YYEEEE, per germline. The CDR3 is CASSFDRGITDTQYF. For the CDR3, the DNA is TGTGCCAGCAGCTTCGACAGGGGAATCACAGATACGCAGTATTTT.

This CDR3 is CASSRTGIREQYF. CDR3 sequence (DNA): TGTGCCAGCAGCCGGACAGGGATAAGGGAGCAGTACTTC. The J gene is TRBJ2-7, the V gene TRBV27, with 8 bases that match TRBD1. From germline, CDR1 is MNHEY and CDR2 SMNVEV (reference sequence). This CDR3 is 13 amino acids long. The J segment lost 7 bases and the V segment lost 6 bases, leaving 8 bases of the junction unmatched.

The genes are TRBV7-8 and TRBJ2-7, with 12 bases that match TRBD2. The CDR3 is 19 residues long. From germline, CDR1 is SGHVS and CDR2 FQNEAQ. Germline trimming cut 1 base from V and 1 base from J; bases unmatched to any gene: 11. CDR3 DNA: TGTGCCAGCAGCTTAGTGGCCCTAGCGGGGGGGTCGATATCCTACGAGCAGTACTTC. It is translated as CASSLVALAGGSISYEQYF.

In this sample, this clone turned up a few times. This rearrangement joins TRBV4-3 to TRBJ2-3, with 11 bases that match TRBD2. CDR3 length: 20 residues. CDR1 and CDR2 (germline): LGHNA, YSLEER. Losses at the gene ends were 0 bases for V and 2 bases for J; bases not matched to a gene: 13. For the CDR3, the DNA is TGCGCCAGCAGCCAAGAAGGTCAGGAGCTAGCGGGGGGACCCACAGATACGCAGTATTTT. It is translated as CASSQEGQELAGGPTDTQYF.

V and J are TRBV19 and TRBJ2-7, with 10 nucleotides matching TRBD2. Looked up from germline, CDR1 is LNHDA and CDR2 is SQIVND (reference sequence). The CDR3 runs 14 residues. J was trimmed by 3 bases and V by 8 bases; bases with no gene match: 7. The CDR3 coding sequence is TGTGCCAGTGCCCAGAGACTAGCGGGCTACGAGCAGTACTTC. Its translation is CASAQRLAGYEQYF.